The text below deals with one T cell receptor beta chain. Its cognate antigen is unknown. This specimen belongs to a study of T cell responses to AZD1222 COVID-19 vaccine. Study at large: Timing groups of about 4 and about 12 weeks for second doses were pooled. The study, taken as a whole, reports: Baseline serostatus was positive in only a handful of AZD1222 recipients. Donors skewed white British and female; clonal diversity was possibly underestimated. An increase in Spike-specific TCR breadth and depth was observed after two AZD1222 doses.

The assay was immunoSEQ multiplex PCR, and TCRdb's table has in-frame clones only and misses some. The top ten hold approximately 5.7% of the sample, which has under 200,000 clones, 88% seen once. This specimen was peripheral blood, taken on day 0 of AZD1222 vaccination. This TCR was recovered from an adult in good health.

This chain's CDR3 is CASSQERMAGAGGEQYF. The DNA for the CDR3 is TGTGCCAGCAGCCAAGAGAGGATGGCGGGCGCGGGGGGCGAGCAGTACTTC. The V call is TRBV4-2, the J call TRBJ2-7; 8 bases align to TRBD2. Per germline, CDR1 LGHNA and CDR2 YNFKEQ. V lost 0 bases and J lost 6; bases outside the gene matches: 13. CDR3 length: 17 amino acids.